This TCR beta chain emerged from a study of metastatic and nonmetastatic thyroid tumors. The wider study: From malignant and benign thyroid patients, repertoires in blood and in tumor or nodule tissue were compared. Regarding the study as a whole: The study reportedly found significantly higher TCR beta diversity in malignant thyroid tumors than benign nodules, in blood and tumor.

Germline CDR1 is MNHNS and CDR2 is SASEGT. The length of the CDR3 is 13 residues. A remark on this clone: What it binds is unknown. One end of the junction fails to match germline, which may point to a read error.

Until they underwent thyroid surgery, no patient had received any treatment. Original processing methods: Clinicopathological groups of papillary thyroid cancer showed CDR3 differences that were used to build a distant-metastasis classifier. TCRdb reprocessed the PCR reads via MiXCR. TCRdb's processing, not the authors', yielded these V and J calls. Of some 31,000 clones in the sample, roughly a fifth were seen once. Source material: blood. The V and J genes are TRBV6-1 and TRBJ1-5; no reliable D call. This receptor was identified in a female donor with papillary thyroid cancer or a benign thyroid nodule (not recorded which). Some clones in this sample may be carry-over from other donors' samples. In nucleotides, the CDR3 is TGTGCCAGCAGGAATTTAGGCGATCAGTCCCAGCATTTT. Its protein is CASRNLGDQSQHF.